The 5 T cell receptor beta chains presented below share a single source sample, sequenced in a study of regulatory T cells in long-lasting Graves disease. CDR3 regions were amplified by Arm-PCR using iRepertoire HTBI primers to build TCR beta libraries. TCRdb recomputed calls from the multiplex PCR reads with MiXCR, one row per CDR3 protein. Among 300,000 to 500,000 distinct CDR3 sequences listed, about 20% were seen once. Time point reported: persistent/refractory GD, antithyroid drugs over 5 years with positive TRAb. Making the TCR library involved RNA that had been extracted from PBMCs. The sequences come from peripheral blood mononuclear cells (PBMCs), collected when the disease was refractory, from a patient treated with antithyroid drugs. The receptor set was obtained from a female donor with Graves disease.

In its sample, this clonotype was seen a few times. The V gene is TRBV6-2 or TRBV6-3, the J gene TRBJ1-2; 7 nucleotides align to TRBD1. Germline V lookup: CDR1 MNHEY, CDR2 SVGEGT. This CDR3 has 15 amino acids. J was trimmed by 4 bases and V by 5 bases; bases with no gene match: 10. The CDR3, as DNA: TGTGCCAGCAGTCTCGAGGGGGCCCCCTCCTATGGCTACACCTTC. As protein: CASSLEGAPSYGYTF.

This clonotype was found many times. The CDR3 is CASSKSVGTEAFF. Here the CDR3 DNA reads TGCGCCAGCAGCAAGTCGGTAGGCACTGAAGCTTTCTTT. This chain links TRBV5-1 with TRBJ1-1; D unclear. Germline loops: CDR1 SGHRS, CDR2 YFSETQ. Trimming left V 4 bases short and J 4 bases short, with 11 bases between. CDR3 length equals 13 residues.

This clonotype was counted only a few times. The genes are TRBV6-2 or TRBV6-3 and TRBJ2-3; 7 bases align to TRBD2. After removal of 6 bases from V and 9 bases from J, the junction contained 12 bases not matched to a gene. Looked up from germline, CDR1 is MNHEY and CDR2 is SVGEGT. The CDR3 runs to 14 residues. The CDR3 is CASSKLAVLGTQYF. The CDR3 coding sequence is TGTGCCAGCAGCAAGCTAGCGGTCCTGGGGACGCAGTATTTT.

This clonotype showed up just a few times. The chain's CDR3 is CASSIDPGQGYNQPQHF. In DNA form, the CDR3 reads TGTGCCAGTAGTATAGATCCGGGACAGGGATACAATCAGCCCCAGCATTTT. V gene TRBV19 combines with J gene TRBJ1-5; TRBD1 matches 9 bases. The V segment lost 0 bases and the J segment 3 bases; nucleotides outside the gene matches: 6. Germline CDR1 and CDR2: LNHDA and SQIVND (reference sequence). There are 17 residues in the CDR3.

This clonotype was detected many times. The CDR3 DNA sequence: TGTGCCAGCAGTCACCGACCAGAGTACGAGCAGTACTTC. Residues: CASSHRPEYEQYF. The gene calls are TRBV28 and TRBJ2-7; no clear D. Germline values: CDR1 MDHEN, CDR2 SYDVKM. The V gene lost 5 bases and the J gene lost 4 bases, with 12 bases spanning the gap. There are 13 residues in the CDR3.